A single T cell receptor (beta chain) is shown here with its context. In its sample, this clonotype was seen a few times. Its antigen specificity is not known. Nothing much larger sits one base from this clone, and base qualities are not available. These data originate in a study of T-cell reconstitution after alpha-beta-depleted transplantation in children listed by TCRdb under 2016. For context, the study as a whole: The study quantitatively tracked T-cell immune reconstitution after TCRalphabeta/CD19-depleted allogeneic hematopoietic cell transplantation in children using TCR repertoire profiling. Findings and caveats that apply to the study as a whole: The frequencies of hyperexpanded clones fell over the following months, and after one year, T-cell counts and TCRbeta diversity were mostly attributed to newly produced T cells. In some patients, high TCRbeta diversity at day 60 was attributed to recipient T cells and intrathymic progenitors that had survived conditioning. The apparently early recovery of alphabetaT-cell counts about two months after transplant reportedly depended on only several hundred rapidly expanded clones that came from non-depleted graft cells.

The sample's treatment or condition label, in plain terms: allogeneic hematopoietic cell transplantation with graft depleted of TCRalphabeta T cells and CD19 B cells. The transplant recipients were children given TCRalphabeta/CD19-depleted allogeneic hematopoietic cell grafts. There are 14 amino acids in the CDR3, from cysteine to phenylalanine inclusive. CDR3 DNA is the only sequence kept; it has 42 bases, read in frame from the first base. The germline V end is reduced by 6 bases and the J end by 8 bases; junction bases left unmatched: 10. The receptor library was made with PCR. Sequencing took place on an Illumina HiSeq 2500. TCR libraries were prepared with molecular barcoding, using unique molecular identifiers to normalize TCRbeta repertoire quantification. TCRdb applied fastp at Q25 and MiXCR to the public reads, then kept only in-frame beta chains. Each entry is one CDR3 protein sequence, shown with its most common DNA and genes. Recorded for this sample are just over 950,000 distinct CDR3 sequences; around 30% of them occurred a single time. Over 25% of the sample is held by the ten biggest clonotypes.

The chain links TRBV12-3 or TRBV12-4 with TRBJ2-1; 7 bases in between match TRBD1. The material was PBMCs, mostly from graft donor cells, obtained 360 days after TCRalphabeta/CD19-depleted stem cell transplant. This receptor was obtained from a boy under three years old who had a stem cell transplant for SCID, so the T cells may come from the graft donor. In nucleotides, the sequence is TGTGCCAGCAGGCCCTTTAATACAGGGGATGAGCAGTTCTTC. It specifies CASRPFNTGDEQFF.